The sequence of this TCR beta chain was determined in a study of vaccination effects on CD4 cells after COVID-19. Findings of the study overall: Of the vaccine-induced clones from healthy vaccinees, merely 1 of 255 recognized common cold coronaviruses as well.

This clone occurred once. What it binds is not known. Repertoires were generated with immunoSEQ multiplex PCR, while TCRdb's copy carries only in-frame clones and drops some. The sample lists under 80,000 clones; roughly 80% were seen once. Sequencing in the ViraFEST assay came after antigen-specific CD4+ T cells had been expanded with viral peptide pools, which were used to stimulate PBMC. Isolation of CD4+ T cells took place after 10 to 11 days of culture. All participants had two doses of either the BNT162b2 or mRNA-1273 vaccine. Supplemented with about 9.9 IU/ml IL-2 and 9.5 to 10 ug/ml peptides, a few million PBMC per well were kept in culture. Both day 3 and day 7 saw half the medium replaced with IL-2 medium. Sequenced material: CD4+ T cells from PBMCs cultured with HCoV-OC43 spike peptides, taken after COVID-19 vaccination. Subset reported: HCoV-OC43 spike overlapping peptide pool stimulation. The TCR was taken from a human donor who received a COVID-19 vaccine.

The CDR3 spells CASQSQRTADTQYF. In DNA form, the CDR3 reads TGCGCCAGCCAAAGCCAGAGGACCGCCGATACGCAGTATTTT. The chain uses TRBV5-1 and TRBJ2-3; D gene ambiguous. Germline V gene data show CDR1 as SGHRS and CDR2 as YFSETQ. The V gene lost 7 bases and the J gene lost 6 bases, with 18 bases spanning the gap. The CDR3 runs to 14 residues.